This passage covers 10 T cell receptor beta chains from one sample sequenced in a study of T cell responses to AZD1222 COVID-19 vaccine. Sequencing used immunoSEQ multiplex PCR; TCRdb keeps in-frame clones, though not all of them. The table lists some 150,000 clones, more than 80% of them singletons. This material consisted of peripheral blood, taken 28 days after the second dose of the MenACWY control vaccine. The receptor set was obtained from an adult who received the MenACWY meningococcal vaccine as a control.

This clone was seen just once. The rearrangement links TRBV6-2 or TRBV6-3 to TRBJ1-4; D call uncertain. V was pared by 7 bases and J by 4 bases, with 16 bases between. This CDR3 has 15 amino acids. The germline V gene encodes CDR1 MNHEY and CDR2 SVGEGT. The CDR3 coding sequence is TGTGCCAGCACCCCAAGGACGAAGCTTAATGAAAAACTGTTTTTT. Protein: CASTPRTKLNEKLFF.

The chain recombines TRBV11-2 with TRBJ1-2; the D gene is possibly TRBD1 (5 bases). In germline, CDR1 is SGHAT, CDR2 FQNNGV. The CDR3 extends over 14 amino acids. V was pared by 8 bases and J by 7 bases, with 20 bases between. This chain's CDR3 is CASSSSVGGTGYTF. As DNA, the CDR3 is TGTGCCAGCTCTAGTAGTGTTGGGGGAACTGGCTACACCTTC.

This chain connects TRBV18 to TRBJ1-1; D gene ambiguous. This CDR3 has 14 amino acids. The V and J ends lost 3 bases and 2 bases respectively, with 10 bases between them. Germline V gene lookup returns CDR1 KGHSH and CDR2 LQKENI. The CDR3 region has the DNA TGTGCCAGCTCACCCTCCGAGGACAACACTGAAGCTTTCTTT. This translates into CASSPSEDNTEAFF.

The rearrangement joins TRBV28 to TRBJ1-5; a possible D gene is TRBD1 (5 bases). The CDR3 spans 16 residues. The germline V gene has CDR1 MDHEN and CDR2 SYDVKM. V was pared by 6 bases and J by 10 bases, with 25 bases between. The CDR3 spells CASSPILNPLGVPQHF. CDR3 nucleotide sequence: TGTGCCAGCAGCCCCATTCTAAACCCTTTAGGGGTACCCCAGCATTTT.

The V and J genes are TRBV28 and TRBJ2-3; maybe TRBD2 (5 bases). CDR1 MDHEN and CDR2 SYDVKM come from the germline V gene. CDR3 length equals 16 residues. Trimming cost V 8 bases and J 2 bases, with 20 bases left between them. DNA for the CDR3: TGTGCCAGCCATTGGAGTGGGAGTGGGGTCACAGATACGCAGTATTTT. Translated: CASHWSGSGVTDTQYF.

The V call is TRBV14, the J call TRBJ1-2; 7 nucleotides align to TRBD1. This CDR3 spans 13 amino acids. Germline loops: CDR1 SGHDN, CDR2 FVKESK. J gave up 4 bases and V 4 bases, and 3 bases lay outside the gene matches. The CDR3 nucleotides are TGTGCCAGCAGCCTCACAGGGGTCTATGGCTACACCTTC. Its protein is CASSLTGVYGYTF.

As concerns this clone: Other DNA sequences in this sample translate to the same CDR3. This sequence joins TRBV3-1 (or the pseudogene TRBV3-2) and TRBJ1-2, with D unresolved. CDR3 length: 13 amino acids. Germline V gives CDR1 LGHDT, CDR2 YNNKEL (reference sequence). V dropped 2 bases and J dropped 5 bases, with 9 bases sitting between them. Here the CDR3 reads CASSQPGLYGYTF. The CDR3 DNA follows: TGTGCCAGCAGCCAACCGGGCCTATATGGCTACACCTTC.

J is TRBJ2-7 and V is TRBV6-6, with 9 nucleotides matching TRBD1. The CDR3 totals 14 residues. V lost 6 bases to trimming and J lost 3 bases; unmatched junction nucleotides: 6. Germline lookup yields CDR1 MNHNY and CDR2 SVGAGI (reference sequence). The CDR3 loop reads CASRTGTGLYEQYF. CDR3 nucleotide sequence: TGTGCCAGCAGGACCGGGACAGGGCTCTACGAGCAGTACTTC.

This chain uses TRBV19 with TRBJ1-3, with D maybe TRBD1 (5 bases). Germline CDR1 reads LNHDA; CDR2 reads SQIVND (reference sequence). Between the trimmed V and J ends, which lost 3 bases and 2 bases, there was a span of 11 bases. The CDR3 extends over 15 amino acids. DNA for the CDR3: TGTGCCAGTAGTATTGGGGGGGGTCCTGGAAACACCATATATTTT. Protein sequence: CASSIGGGPGNTIYF.

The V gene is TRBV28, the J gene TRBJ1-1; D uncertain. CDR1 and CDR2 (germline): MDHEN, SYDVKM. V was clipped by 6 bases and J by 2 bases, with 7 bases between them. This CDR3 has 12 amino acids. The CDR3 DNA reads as TGTGCCAGCAGGGTTGGAAACACTGAAGCTTTCTTT. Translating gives CASRVGNTEAFF.